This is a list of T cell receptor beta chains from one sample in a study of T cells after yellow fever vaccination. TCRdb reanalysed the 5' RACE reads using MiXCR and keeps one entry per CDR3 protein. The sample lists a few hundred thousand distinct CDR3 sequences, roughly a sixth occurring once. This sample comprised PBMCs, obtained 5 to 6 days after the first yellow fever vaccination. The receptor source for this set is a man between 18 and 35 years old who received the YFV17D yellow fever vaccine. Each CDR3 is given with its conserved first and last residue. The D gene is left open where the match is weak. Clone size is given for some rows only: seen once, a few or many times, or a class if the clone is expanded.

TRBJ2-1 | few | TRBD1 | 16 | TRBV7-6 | CASSSYRDRSYNEQFF | TGTGCCAGCAGCTCCTACCGGGACAGAAGTTACAATGAGCAGTTCTTC
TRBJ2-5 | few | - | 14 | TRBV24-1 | CATSEPSRRETQYF | TGTGCCACCAGTGAACCCAGTCGGCGAGAGACCCAGTACTTC
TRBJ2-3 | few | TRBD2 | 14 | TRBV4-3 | CASWSGGPRDTQYF | TGCGCCAGCTGGAGCGGGGGGCCGAGAGATACGCAGTATTTT
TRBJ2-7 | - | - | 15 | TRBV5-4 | CASSFIDIPPYEQYF | TGTGCCAGCAGCTTCATAGACATCCCCCCCTACGAGCAGTACTTC
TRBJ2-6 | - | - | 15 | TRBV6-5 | CASSYSASGANVPTF | TGTGCCAGCAGTTACTCGGCGTCTGGGGCCAACGTCCCGACTTTC
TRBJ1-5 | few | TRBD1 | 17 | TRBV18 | CASSRIQPTGEGQPQHF | TGTGCCAGCTCACGAATACAACCTACAGGGGAGGGTCAGCCCCAGCATTTT
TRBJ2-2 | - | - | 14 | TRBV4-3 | CASSQDAWTGELFF | TGCGCCAGCAGCCAAGATGCTTGGACCGGGGAGCTGTTTTTT
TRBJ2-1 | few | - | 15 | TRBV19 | CASSIDESGYNEQFF | TGTGCCAGTAGTATAGATGAATCCGGATACAATGAGCAGTTCTTC
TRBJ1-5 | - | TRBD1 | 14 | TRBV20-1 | CSAASDRNNQPQHF | TGCAGTGCCGCCTCGGACAGGAACAATCAGCCCCAGCATTTT
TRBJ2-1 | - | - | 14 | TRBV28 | CASSAQQAYNEQFF | TGTGCCAGCAGTGCACAACAGGCCTACAATGAGCAGTTCTTC